The 32 T cell receptor beta chains presented below share a single source sample, sequenced in a study of T cells after yellow fever vaccination. TCRdb reanalysed the 5' RACE reads using MiXCR and keeps one entry per CDR3 protein. The data hold over 300,000 distinct CDR3 sequences, with more than 3% observed a single time. This sample comprised PBMCs, obtained on the day of the yellow fever booster vaccination. The receptor set was obtained from a man aged 18-30 years who received the YFV17D yellow fever vaccine.

The chain employs TRBV12-5 and TRBJ1-2; D call uncertain. V dropped 2 bases and J dropped 2 bases, with 15 bases sitting between them. The CDR3 runs 16 residues. Germline V CDR1 and CDR2: LGHNT, FRNRAP. In DNA, the CDR3 is TGTGCTAGTGGTTTGATTACTGGGTGGAGGAACTATGGCTACACCTTC. Its protein is CASGLITGWRNYGYTF.

In this sample, this clonotype turned up a few times. This chain uses TRBV4-2 with TRBJ2-5; a possible D gene is TRBD2 (5 bases). This CDR3 is 15 amino acids long. V was trimmed by 1 base and J by 2 bases, leaving 11 bases between them. CDR1 is LGHNA, CDR2 YNFKEQ, per germline. This chain's CDR3 is CASSQGTTTQETQYF. The CDR3 DNA reads as TGTGCCAGCAGCCAAGGGACGACTACACAAGAGACCCAGTACTTC.

This clonotype occurred a few times. V usage is TRBV7-9 and J usage is TRBJ1-1, with TRBD1 matching 7 bases. Germline CDR1 is SEHNR and CDR2 is FQNEAQ (reference sequence). With 1 base clipped from V and 0 bases from J, the junction kept 8 bases outside the gene matches. This CDR3 spans 17 amino acids. Here the CDR3 reads CASSLGGGGAMNTEAFF. For the CDR3, the DNA is TGTGCCAGCAGCTTAGGAGGAGGGGGCGCCATGAACACTGAAGCTTTCTTT.

This chain uses TRBV24-1 with TRBJ1-2; the D gene is possibly TRBD1 (5 bases). Trimming took off 3 bases at V and 8 bases at J, with 9 bases between the two ends. The V gene's germline CDR1 is KGHDR and CDR2 SFDVKD. The CDR3 totals 12 residues. The CDR3: CATSDRGRGYTF. CDR3 coding DNA: TGTGCCACCAGTGATAGGGGAAGAGGCTACACCTTC.

This clonotype was observed a handful of times. The chain recombines TRBV3-1 with TRBJ2-5; D tentatively fits TRBD1 or TRBD2 (6 bases each). CDR3 length equals 15 residues. Germline V lookup: CDR1 LGHDT, CDR2 YNNKEL (reference sequence). Between the trimmed V and J ends, which lost 6 bases and 3 bases, there was a span of 17 bases. CDR3 sequence reads: CASSQRTGGEETQYF. The CDR3 nucleotides are TGTGCCAGCAGTCAGCGTACCGGGGGCGAAGAGACCCAGTACTTC.

This clonotype turned up a few times. The genes are TRBV7-9 and TRBJ1-3; a weak D match, TRBD1 (6 bases). Trimming shortened V by 5 bases and J by 4 bases, and 9 bases separated the two germline ends. The CDR3 sequence is 13 residues long. Germline CDR1 is SEHNR and CDR2 is FQNEAQ (reference sequence). The CDR3 nucleotides read TGTGCCAGCAGCCCACAGGGAGGAAACACCATATATTTT. As protein: CASSPQGGNTIYF.

Ten or more counts support this clonotype. The chain employs TRBV7-2 and TRBJ2-3, with D possibly being TRBD1 (5 bases). CDR3 length: 14 residues. V was cut by 0 bases and J by 9 bases, with 13 bases left in between. CDR1 is SGHTA, CDR2 FQGNSA, per germline. CDR3: CASSLALVSGTQYF. CDR3 nucleotide sequence: TGTGCCAGCAGCTTAGCGTTGGTTTCAGGGACGCAGTATTTT. The variable domain in full, completed from reference TRBV7-2 and TRBJ2-3, reads GAGVSQSPSNKVTEKGKDVELRCDPISGHTALYWYRQSLGQGLEFLIYFQGNSAPDKSGLPSDRFSAERTGGSVSTLTIQRTQQEDSAVYLCASSLALVSGTQYFGPGTRLTVL.

Remarks on this clonotype: A much larger clone lies one base from this, so it may be a read error. This chain connects TRBV20-1 to TRBJ2-1, with D maybe TRBD2 (5 bases). The CDR3 contains 8 residues. Germline-derived CDR1 and CDR2 are DFQATT and SNEGSKA (reference sequence). The CDR3 DNA reads TGCTGTGCTAGACGGGGTCTCTTC. Translated: CCARRGLF.

This clonotype was counted many times. This CDR3 reads CASSQHQIQPQHF. CDR3 DNA sequence: TGTGCCAGCAGCCAACACCAAATTCAGCCCCAGCATTTT. This chain connects TRBV3-1 to TRBJ1-5, with no clear D. The CDR3 loop spans 13 amino acids. The germline CDR1 and CDR2 sequences are LGHDT and YNNKEL (reference sequence). Trimming pared 2 bases from V and 6 bases from J, leaving 8 bases between.

This clonotype showed up just a few times. V is TRBV7-2 and J is TRBJ1-3; 7 nucleotides agree with TRBD1. The CDR3 is made up of 15 amino acids. V trimming: 5 bases; J trimming: 2 bases; junction bases outside the gene matches: 6. Germline CDR1 and CDR2: SGHTA and FQGNSA. CDR3 DNA: TGTGCCAGCAGCCCACAGGGGATCCCTGGAAACACCATATATTTT. Amino acid sequence: CASSPQGIPGNTIYF.

This clonotype turned up a few times. V and J are TRBV9 and TRBJ2-2, with D perhaps TRBD1 (6 bases). CDR3 length equals 15 residues. V was shortened by 4 bases and J by 4 bases, with 14 bases between the two germline ends. CDR1 and CDR2 (germline): SGDLS, YYNGEE. CDR3 residues: CASSPRDTFTGELFF. DNA for the CDR3: TGTGCCAGCAGCCCCCGGGACACCTTCACCGGGGAGCTGTTTTTT.

This clonotype has at least ten counts. V and J are TRBV24-1 and TRBJ1-5; 8 nucleotides align to TRBD1. This CDR3 contains 14 residues. Per germline, CDR1 KGHDR and CDR2 SFDVKD. J lost 7 bases, V lost 2 bases, and 3 bases had no gene match. The CDR3 DNA follows: TGTGCCACCAGTGATTGGGACAGGTCACAGCCCCAGCATTTT. Amino acid sequence: CATSDWDRSQPQHF.

The chain links TRBV5-4 to TRBJ2-2; 10 bases match TRBD2. Per germline, CDR1 SGHNT and CDR2 YYREEE (reference sequence). The ends lost 0 bases at V and 7 bases at J; junction bases unmatched: 6. The CDR3 contains 16 residues. The CDR3 loop is CASSLEASGGGGELFF. In nucleotides, the CDR3 is TGTGCCAGCAGCTTGGAGGCTAGCGGGGGCGGCGGGGAGCTGTTTTTT.

This clonotype was counted only a few times. The CDR3 coding sequence is TGTGCCAGCAGCTCCGGGACAGGCGAACGTGGGACCCAGTACTTC. Protein product: CASSSGTGERGTQYF. This chain joins TRBV5-4 and TRBJ2-5; 8 bases are a match to TRBD1. From germline, CDR1 is SGHNT and CDR2 YYREEE (reference sequence). V shed 3 bases and J 7 bases; nucleotides not matched to a gene: 11. The CDR3 spans 15 residues. Complete variable domain (other parts from reference TRBV5-4 and TRBJ2-5): ETGVTQSPTHLIKTRGQQVTLRCSSQSGHNTVSWYQQALGQGPQFIFQYYREEENGRGNFPPRFSGLQFPNYSSELNVNALELDDSALYLCASSSGTGERGTQYFGPGTRLLVL.

V and J are TRBV12-3 or TRBV12-4 and TRBJ1-1; the match to TRBD1 covers 7 bases. The CDR3 consists of 15 residues. Trimming cost V 5 bases and J 7 bases; bases outside gene matches: 13. The CDR3 spells CASSDGQVLLVEAFF. CDR3 sequence (DNA): TGTGCCAGCAGTGACGGACAGGTTCTACTAGTTGAAGCTTTCTTT.

This clonotype was seen many times. V is TRBV7-9 and J is TRBJ1-1, with D maybe TRBD1 (6 bases). Trimming took 1 base from V and 6 from J, leaving 15 bases between them. CDR3 length: 15 residues. From germline, CDR1 is SEHNR and CDR2 FQNEAQ (reference sequence). CDR3 region: CASSLGGFGGSEAFF. As DNA, the CDR3 is TGTGCCAGCAGCTTAGGAGGGTTCGGGGGCTCTGAAGCTTTCTTT.

This clonotype was detected a few times. The gene calls are TRBV12-3 or TRBV12-4 and TRBJ2-1; 8 nucleotides agree with TRBD1. J lost 2 bases, V lost 4 bases, and 4 bases had no gene match. The CDR3 runs to 15 residues. CDR3 DNA: TGTGCCAGCAGTTGGGACAGGCAAACCTACAATGAGCAGTTCTTC. Residues: CASSWDRQTYNEQFF.

This clonotype was seen many times. CDR3: CASRTSASSYEQYV. DNA of the CDR3: TGTGCCAGCAGGACTAGCGCGAGCTCCTACGAGCAGTACGTC. The chain employs TRBV28 and TRBJ2-7; 8 nucleotides match TRBD2. The CDR3 sequence is 14 residues long. Germline CDR1 and CDR2: MDHEN and SYDVKM. V trimming: 6 bases; J trimming: 0 bases; junction bases outside the gene matches: 4.

The chain links TRBV4-3 to TRBJ1-2; D is uncertain. V was trimmed by 2 bases and J by 1 base, leaving 11 bases between them. The CDR3 covers 15 residues. Germline-derived CDR1 and CDR2 are LGHNA and YSLEER. Here the CDR3 DNA reads TGCGCCAGCAGCCAATTAATAGGGCTTAACTATGGCTACACCTTC. Protein product: CASSQLIGLNYGYTF.

On this clonotype itself: An end of the junction differs from the germline gene, which may be a read error. The chain uses TRBV4-1 and TRBJ2-1; unclear D gene. This CDR3 is built from 16 residues. The V gene's germline CDR1 is MGHRA and CDR2 YSYEKL. The CDR3 spells CASSQKTSASNNEQFF. CDR3 nucleotide sequence: TGCGCCAGCAGCCAAAAGACAAGCGCCTCCAACAATGAGCAGTTCTTC.

This clonotype was seen ten or more times. The V and J genes are TRBV15 and TRBJ1-5, with D possibly being TRBD1 (5 bases). The CDR3 totals 17 residues. Deletions cut 0 bases from V and 6 bases from J, with 18 bases between. Germline CDR1 LNHNV, CDR2 YYDKDF (reference sequence). The CDR3 nucleotides are TGTGCCACCAGCAGAGATCCTCCCAGGGTTCACGGTCAGCCCCAGCATTTT. Amino acid sequence: CATSRDPPRVHGQPQHF.

This clonotype was picked up many times. V and J are TRBV4-1 and TRBJ1-5; a weak D match, TRBD1 (5 bases). CDR1 and CDR2 (germline): MGHRA, YSYEKL. This CDR3 has 17 residues. With 0 bases removed from V and 0 bases from J, the gap between germline ends came to 12 bases. The CDR3 nucleotides are TGCGCCAGCAGCCAAGAAGGGGCAGCTTATAGCAATCAGCCCCAGCATTTT. Translating it yields CASSQEGAAYSNQPQHF.

This clonotype was counted between two and nine times. V gene TRBV6-5 combines with J gene TRBJ2-3; 9 bases fit TRBD1. Germline V gene lookup returns CDR1 MNHEY and CDR2 SVGAGI. The CDR3 is 15 residues long. J gave up 2 bases and V 5 bases, and 5 bases lay outside the gene matches. CDR3 DNA sequence: TGTGCCAGCAGTAGGACAGGGGAACTCACAGATACGCAGTATTTT. It codes for CASSRTGELTDTQYF.

This clonotype has ten or more counts. V and J are TRBV6-1 and TRBJ1-2; D unclear. CDR1 and CDR2 from the germline V gene are MNHNS and SASEGT. V was trimmed by 2 bases and J by 8 bases, leaving 9 bases between them. The CDR3 has 12 residues. CDR3 sequence: CASSEIVRGYTF. CDR3 DNA sequence: TGTGCCAGCAGTGAAATCGTCAGGGGCTACACCTTC.

This clonotype was found a few times. This chain links TRBV9 with TRBJ2-1; D is tentatively TRBD1 or TRBD2 (5 bases each). Trimming pared 4 bases from V and 8 bases from J, leaving 13 bases between. CDR1 and CDR2 (germline): SGDLS, YYNGEE. The CDR3 loop spans 13 amino acids. This CDR3 is CASSPALGDEQFF. The DNA for the CDR3 is TGTGCCAGCAGCCCGGCGTTGGGGGATGAGCAGTTCTTC.

The genes are TRBV11-3 and TRBJ2-5, with TRBD1 matching 8 bases. After removal of 5 bases from V and 5 bases from J, the junction contained 4 bases not matched to a gene. Germline V gene data show CDR1 as SGHNT and CDR2 as YENEEA. The CDR3 consists of 13 residues. The CDR3 DNA sequence: TGTGCCAGCAGCACGACAGGGGCTGAGACCCAGTACTTC. Protein sequence: CASSTTGAETQYF.

Note on this clonotype: With a much larger clone just one base away, this may be a read error. The V call is TRBV5-1, the J call TRBJ2-1; weak D call: TRBD2 (7 bases). Trimming cost V 3 bases and J 8 bases, with 18 bases left between them. This CDR3 comprises 15 residues. Germline CDR1 reads SGHRS; CDR2 reads YFSETQ. Written as DNA, the CDR3 is TGCGCCAGCAGCTCGGGGGGCTGTGTAGGGGATGAGCAGTTCTTC. As protein: CASSSGGCVGDEQFF.

The rearrangement links TRBV5-8 to TRBJ2-3, with TRBD2 matching over 11 bases. The germline gives CDR1 SGHTS, CDR2 YDEGEE. Germline trimming cut 7 bases from V and 5 bases from J; bases unmatched to any gene: 6. This CDR3 is built from 14 residues. CDR3 DNA: TGTGCCAGCTTTAGCGGGGGGGCTGAAGATACGCAGTATTTT. As protein: CASFSGGAEDTQYF.

This clonotype has only a few counts. The J gene is TRBJ1-2, the V gene TRBV4-3, with D perhaps TRBD1 (5 bases). CDR1 and CDR2 from the germline V gene are LGHNA and YSLEER. Trimming took 2 bases from V and 5 from J, leaving 15 bases between them. The CDR3 length is 15 residues. The CDR3 DNA reads as TGCGCCAGCAGCCAAACACCGGGACTGGGATATGGCTACACCTTC. Residues: CASSQTPGLGYGYTF.

The chain combines TRBV7-9 with TRBJ1-5; possible D gene TRBD1, 5 bases. Germline V CDR1 and CDR2: SEHNR, FQNEAQ (reference sequence). This CDR3 is built from 14 residues. Between the trimmed V and J ends, which lost 1 base and 11 bases, there was a span of 15 bases. This chain's CDR3 is CASSLGGVGAAQHF. Here the CDR3 DNA reads TGTGCCAGCAGCTTAGGGGGGGTAGGGGCAGCCCAGCATTTT.

This sequence joins TRBV10-3 and TRBJ2-5; D remains ambiguous. With 8 bases removed from V and 0 bases from J, the gap between germline ends came to 13 bases. CDR1 is ENHRY and CDR2 is SYGVKD in the germline V gene. CDR3 size: 14 residues. CDR3 amino acids: CAISDGRYQETQYF. DNA of the CDR3: TGTGCCATCTCAGACGGTCGATACCAAGAGACCCAGTACTTC.

This clonotype was observed a few times. The CDR3 sequence: CSANPPGGSSYNSPLHF. In nucleotides, the CDR3 is TGCAGTGCTAACCCCCCCGGTGGCAGCTCCTATAATTCACCCCTCCACTTT. This chain links TRBV20-1 with TRBJ1-6; D gene uncertain. There are 17 residues in the CDR3. V lost 4 bases to trimming and J lost 0 bases, with 16 bases between them. Germline V gene sequence: CDR1 DFQATT, CDR2 SNEGSKA (reference sequence).